This TCR beta chain was obtained from a study of tumor-infiltrating lymphocytes in primary liver carcinoma. Study background: Donors had hepatocellular carcinoma or combined HCC and intrahepatic cholangiocarcinoma. Tumors, staged T1-T3 N0M0, spanned about 4.2 to 11 cm. Overall study findings and caveats: Tumor-adjacent and tumor-blood pairs shared a smaller degree of overlap than tumor region pairs.

Co-extraction of both nucleic acids (RNA and DNA) used about 19-33 mg of unsorted bulk tissue. Note on this clonotype: As yet, its antigen is unknown. A junction end diverges from the germline sequence, so it may reflect a read error.

The CDR3 covers 12 residues. Germline V gives CDR1 SGHAT, CDR2 FQNNGV. From around 520 ng of total RNA, TCR beta-specific cDNA was reverse-transcribed using a constant-region primer. Libraries for TCR beta were built through three nested multiplex PCR rounds, which together made up a slightly modified ARM-PCR procedure. For around 9 cycles apiece, the opening two PCR rounds ran with TRBV1-TRBV30 forward primers and a C-beta reverse primer. In TCRdb, the multiplex PCR reads were re-called with MiXCR into one record per CDR3 protein. The sample has roughly 120,000 distinct CDR3 sequences; around 70% are singletons.

The TCR sequence derives from a woman aged 55 to 70 with primary liver carcinoma and hepatitis B virus infection. The chain has TRBV11-2 and TRBJ2-3; D gene uncertain. Source material: tumor-adjacent normal liver tissue. The CDR3 sequence: CASSPWADTQCF. In nucleotides, the CDR3 is TGTGCCAGTAGCCCCTGGGCGGATACCCAGTGTTTT.